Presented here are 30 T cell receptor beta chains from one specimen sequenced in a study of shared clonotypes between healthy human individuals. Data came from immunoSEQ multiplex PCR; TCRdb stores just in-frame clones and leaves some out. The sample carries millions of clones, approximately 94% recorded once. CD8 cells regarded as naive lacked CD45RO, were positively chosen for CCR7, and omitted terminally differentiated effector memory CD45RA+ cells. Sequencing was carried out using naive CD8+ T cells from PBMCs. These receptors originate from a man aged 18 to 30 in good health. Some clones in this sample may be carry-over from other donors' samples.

In DNA form, the CDR3 reads TGTGCCAGCAGTTCCCCGGGGCTAAGTGAGCAGTTCTTC. Translated: CASSSPGLSEQFF. The chain couples TRBV28 to TRBJ2-1; either TRBD1 or TRBD2 may fit D (5 bases each). V was clipped by 4 bases and J by 9 bases, with 13 bases between them. This CDR3 has 13 amino acids. Germline values: CDR1 MDHEN, CDR2 SYDVKM. Together with reference TRBV28 and TRBJ2-1, the CDR3 gives the full variable domain: DVKVTQSSRYLVKRTGEKVFLECVQDMDHENMFWYRQDPGLGLRLIYFSYDVKMKEKGDIPEGYSVSREKKERFSLILESASTNQTSMYLCASSSPGLSEQFFGPGTRLTVL.

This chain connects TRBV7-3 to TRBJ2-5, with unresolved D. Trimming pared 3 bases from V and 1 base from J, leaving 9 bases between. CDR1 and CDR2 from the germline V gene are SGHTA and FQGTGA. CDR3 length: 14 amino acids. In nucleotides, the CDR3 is TGTGCCAGCAGCTTGGGTGGCGGCCAAGAGACCCAGTACTTC. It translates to CASSLGGGQETQYF.

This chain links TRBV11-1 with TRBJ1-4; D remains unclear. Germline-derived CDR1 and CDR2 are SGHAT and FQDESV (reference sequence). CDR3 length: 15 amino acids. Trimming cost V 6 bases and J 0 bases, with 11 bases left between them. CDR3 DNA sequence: TGTGCCAGCAGTGGGAGCGGGGCAACTAATGAAAAACTGTTTTTT. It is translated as CASSGSGATNEKLFF.

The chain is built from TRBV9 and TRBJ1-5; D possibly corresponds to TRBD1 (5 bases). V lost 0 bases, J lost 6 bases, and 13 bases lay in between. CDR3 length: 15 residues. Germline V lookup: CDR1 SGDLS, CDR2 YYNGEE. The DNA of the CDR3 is TGTGCCAGCAGCGTAGCGGGGGGTGTAGCTCAGCCCCAGCATTTT. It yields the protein CASSVAGGVAQPQHF.

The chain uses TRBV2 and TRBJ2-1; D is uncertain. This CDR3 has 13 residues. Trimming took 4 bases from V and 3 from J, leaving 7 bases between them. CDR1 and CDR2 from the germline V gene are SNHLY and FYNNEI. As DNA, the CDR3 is TGTGCCAGCAGTGGCCTAAACTACAATGAGCAGTTCTTC. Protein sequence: CASSGLNYNEQFF.

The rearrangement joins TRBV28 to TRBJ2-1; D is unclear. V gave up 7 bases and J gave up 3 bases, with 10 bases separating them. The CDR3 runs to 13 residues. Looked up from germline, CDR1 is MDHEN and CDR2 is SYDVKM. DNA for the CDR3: TGTGCCAGCAATCGTAATGGCTACAATGAGCAGTTCTTC. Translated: CASNRNGYNEQFF.

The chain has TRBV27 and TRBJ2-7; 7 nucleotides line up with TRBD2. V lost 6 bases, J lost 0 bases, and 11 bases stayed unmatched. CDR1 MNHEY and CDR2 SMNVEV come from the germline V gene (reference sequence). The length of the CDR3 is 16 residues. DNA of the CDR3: TGTGCCAGCAGCCCCTCGAGCGGGATGATCTCCTACGAGCAGTACTTC. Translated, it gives CASSPSSGMISYEQYF.

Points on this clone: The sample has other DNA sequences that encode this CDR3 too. CDR3 in amino acids: CASSVGRGEQYF. The CDR3 nucleotides read TGTGCCAGCAGCGTAGGGAGGGGCGAGCAGTACTTC. The V and J genes are TRBV9 and TRBJ2-7, with D possibly matching TRBD2 (6 bases). Deletions cut 0 bases from V and 6 bases from J, with 7 bases between. In germline, CDR1 is SGDLS, CDR2 YYNGEE. CDR3 length: 12 residues.

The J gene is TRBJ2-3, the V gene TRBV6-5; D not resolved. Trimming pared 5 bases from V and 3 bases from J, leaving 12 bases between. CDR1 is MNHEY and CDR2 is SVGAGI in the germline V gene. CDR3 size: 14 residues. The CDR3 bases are TGTGCCAGCAGTGGTCCTTGGTCGACAGATACGCAGTATTTT. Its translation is CASSGPWSTDTQYF.

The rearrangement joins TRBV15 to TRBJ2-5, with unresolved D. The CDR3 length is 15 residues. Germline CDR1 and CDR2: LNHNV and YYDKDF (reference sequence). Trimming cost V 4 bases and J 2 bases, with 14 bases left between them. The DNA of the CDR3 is TGTGCCACCAGCAATTCGCGCTTAAGGCAAGAGACCCAGTACTTC. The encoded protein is CATSNSRLRQETQYF.

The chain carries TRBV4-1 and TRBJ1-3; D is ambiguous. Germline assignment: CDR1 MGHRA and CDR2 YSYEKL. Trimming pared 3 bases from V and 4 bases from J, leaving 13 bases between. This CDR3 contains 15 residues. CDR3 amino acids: CASSQRGYAGNTIYF. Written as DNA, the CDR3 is TGCGCCAGCAGCCAGCGAGGGTACGCAGGAAACACCATATATTTT.

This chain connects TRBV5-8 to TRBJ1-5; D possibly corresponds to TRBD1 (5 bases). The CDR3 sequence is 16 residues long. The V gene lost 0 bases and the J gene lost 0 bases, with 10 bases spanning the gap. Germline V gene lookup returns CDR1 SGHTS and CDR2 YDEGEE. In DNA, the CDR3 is TGTGCCAGCAGCTTGGGCAGGGTTAATAGCAATCAGCCCCAGCATTTT. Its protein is CASSLGRVNSNQPQHF.

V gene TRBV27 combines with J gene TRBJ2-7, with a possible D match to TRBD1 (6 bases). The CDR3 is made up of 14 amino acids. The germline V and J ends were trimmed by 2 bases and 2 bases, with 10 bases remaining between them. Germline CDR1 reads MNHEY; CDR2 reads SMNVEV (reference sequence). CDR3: CASSLRDRTYEQYF. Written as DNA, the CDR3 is TGTGCCAGCAGTTTACGCGACAGGACCTACGAGCAGTACTTC.

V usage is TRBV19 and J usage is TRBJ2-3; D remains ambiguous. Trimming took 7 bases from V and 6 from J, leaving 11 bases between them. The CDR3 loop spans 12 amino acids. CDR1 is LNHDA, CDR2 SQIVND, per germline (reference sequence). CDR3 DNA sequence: TGTGCCAGTACCGATCTGGGGGATACGCAGTATTTT. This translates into CASTDLGDTQYF.

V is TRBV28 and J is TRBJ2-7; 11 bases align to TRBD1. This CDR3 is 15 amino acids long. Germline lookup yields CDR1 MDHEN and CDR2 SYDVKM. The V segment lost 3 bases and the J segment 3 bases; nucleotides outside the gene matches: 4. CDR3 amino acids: CASSLGQGEGYEQYF. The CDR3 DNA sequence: TGTGCCAGCAGTTTGGGACAGGGGGAGGGCTACGAGCAGTACTTC.

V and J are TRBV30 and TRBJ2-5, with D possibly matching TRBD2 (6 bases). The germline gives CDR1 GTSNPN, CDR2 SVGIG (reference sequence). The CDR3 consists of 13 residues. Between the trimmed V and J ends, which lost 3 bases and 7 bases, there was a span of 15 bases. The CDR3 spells CAWSLGGPGTQYF. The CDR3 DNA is TGTGCCTGGAGCCTCGGAGGGCCAGGGACCCAGTACTTC.

CDR3 residues: CASSVGTAPDQPQHF. The CDR3 nucleotides are TGTGCCAGCAGCGTAGGGACAGCGCCGGATCAGCCCCAGCATTTT. The chain is built from TRBV9 and TRBJ1-5; a possible D gene is TRBD1 (6 bases). Trimming took off 0 bases at V and 5 bases at J, with 12 bases between the two ends. CDR3 length equals 15 residues. Germline lookup yields CDR1 SGDLS and CDR2 YYNGEE.

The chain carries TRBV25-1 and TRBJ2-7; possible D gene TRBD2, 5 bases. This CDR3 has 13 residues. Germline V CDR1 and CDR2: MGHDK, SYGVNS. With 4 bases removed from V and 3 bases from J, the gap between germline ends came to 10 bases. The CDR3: CASSGRTFYEQYF. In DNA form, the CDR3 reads TGTGCCAGCAGTGGGCGGACTTTCTACGAGCAGTACTTC.

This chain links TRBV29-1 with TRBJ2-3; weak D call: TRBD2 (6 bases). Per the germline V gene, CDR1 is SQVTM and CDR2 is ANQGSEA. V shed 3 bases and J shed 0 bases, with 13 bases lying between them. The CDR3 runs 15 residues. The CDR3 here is CSVDRDWTSTDTQYF. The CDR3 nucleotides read TGCAGCGTTGATAGGGACTGGACTAGCACAGATACGCAGTATTTT.

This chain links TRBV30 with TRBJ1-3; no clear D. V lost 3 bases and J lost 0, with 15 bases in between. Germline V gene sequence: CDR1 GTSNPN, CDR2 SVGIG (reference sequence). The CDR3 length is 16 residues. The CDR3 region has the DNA TGTGCCTGGAGGGCACACCGGGCTGACTCTGGAAACACCATATATTTT. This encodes CAWRAHRADSGNTIYF.

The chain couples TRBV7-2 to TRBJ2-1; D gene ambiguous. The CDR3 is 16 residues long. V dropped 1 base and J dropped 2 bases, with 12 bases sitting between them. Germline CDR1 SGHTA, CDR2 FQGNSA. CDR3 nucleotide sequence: TGTGCCAGCAGCTTAGGGCTTCGGCTTACCTACAATGAGCAGTTCTTC. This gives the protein CASSLGLRLTYNEQFF.

CDR3 nucleotides: TGTGCCAGCAGCGCCGGCCAGGCCGGGACCAATGAAAAACTGTTTTTT. Protein sequence: CASSAGQAGTNEKLFF. J is TRBJ1-4 and V is TRBV9, with D tentatively TRBD1 (5 bases). V lost 3 bases and J lost 5, with 17 bases in between. The CDR3 has 16 residues. Germline CDR1 and CDR2: SGDLS and YYNGEE.

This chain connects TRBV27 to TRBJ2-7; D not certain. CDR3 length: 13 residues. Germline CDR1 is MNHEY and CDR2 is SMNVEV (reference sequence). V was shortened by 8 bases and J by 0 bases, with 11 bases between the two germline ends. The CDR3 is CASYDWSSYEQYF. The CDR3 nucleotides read TGTGCCAGCTACGACTGGAGCTCCTACGAGCAGTACTTC.

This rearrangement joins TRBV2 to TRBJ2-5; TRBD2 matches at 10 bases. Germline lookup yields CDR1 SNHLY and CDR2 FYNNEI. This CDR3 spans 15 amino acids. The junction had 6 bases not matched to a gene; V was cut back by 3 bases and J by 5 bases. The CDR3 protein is CASSEASGRSETQYF. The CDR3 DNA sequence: TGTGCCAGCAGTGAGGCTAGCGGGAGATCGGAGACCCAGTACTTC. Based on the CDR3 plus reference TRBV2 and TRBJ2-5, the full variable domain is EPEVTQTPSHQVTQMGQEVILRCVPISNHLYFYWYRQILGQKVEFLVSFYNNEISEKSEIFDDQFSVERPDGSNFTLKIRSTKLEDSAMYFCASSEASGRSETQYFGPGTRLLVL.

In DNA, the CDR3 is TGTGCCAGTAGTACCACCCGGCACTACGAGCAGTACTTC. It yields the protein CASSTTRHYEQYF. V is TRBV19 and J is TRBJ2-7; D is ambiguous. The CDR3 contains 13 residues. V was shortened by 4 bases and J by 3 bases, with 10 bases between the two germline ends. CDR1 LNHDA and CDR2 SQIVND come from the germline V gene (reference sequence).

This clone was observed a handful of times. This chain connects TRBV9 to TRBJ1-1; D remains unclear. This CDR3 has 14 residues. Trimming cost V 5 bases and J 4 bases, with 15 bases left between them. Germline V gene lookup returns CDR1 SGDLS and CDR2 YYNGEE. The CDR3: CASSTGDRGTEAFF. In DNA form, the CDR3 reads TGTGCCAGCAGTACCGGAGACCGGGGCACTGAAGCTTTCTTT. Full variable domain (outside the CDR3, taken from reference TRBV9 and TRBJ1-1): DSGVTQTPKHLITATGQRVTLRCSPRSGDLSVYWYQQSLDQGLQFLIQYYNGEERAKGNILERFSAQQFPDLHSELNLSSLELGDSALYFCASSTGDRGTEAFFGQGTRLTVV.

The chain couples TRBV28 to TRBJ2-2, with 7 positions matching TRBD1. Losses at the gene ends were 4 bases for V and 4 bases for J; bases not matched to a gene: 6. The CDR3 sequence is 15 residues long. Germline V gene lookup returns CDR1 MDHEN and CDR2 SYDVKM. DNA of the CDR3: TGTGCCAGCAGTTCCTACAGGGGCCGCACCGGGGAGCTGTTTTTT. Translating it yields CASSSYRGRTGELFF. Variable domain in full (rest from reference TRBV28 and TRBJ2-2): DVKVTQSSRYLVKRTGEKVFLECVQDMDHENMFWYRQDPGLGLRLIYFSYDVKMKEKGDIPEGYSVSREKKERFSLILESASTNQTSMYLCASSSYRGRTGELFFGEGSRLTVL.

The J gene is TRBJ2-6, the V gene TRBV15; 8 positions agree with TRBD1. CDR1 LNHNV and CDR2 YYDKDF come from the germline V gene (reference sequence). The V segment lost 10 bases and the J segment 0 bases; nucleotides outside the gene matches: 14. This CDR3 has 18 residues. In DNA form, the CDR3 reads TGTGCCATTAGCAGCCGAGACAGGGGTTCCTCTGGGGCCAACGTCCTGACTTTC. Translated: CAISSRDRGSSGANVLTF.

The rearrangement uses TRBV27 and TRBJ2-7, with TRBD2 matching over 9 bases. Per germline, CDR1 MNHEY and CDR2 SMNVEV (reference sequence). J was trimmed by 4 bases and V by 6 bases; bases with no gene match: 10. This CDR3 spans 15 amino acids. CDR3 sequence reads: CASSNLAGFFYEQYF. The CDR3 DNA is TGTGCCAGCAGCAATCTAGCGGGGTTTTTTTACGAGCAGTACTTC.

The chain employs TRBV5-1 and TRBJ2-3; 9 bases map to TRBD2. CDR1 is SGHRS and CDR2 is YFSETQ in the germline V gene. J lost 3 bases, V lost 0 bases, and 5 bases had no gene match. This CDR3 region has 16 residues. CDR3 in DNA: TGCGCCAGCAGCTTGGTAGGGCTAGCGGGGACAGATACGCAGTATTTT. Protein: CASSLVGLAGTDTQYF.